The text below deals with one T cell receptor (beta chain). The data belong to a study of blood T cell repertoires in COVID-19. Overall study: Acute-phase and convalescent COVID-19 samples originated in the United States, Italy and Spain.

Profiled with immunoSEQ multiplex PCR; TCRdb holds only in-frame clones, not every one. The sample shows about 180,000 clones, roughly 83% of them seen only once. The CDR3 totals 13 residues. Trimming pared 3 bases from V and 1 base from J, leaving 6 bases between. Residents of 20 to 25 US areas, aged roughly 18 to 95 years, made up the participants. V gene TRBV12-3 or TRBV12-4 combines with J gene TRBJ2-5; tentatively, D is TRBD1 (5 bases). The sequenced material came from PBMCs or T cells enriched from blood (not recorded which). The TCR originated in a woman aged 25 to 39 who had recovered from COVID-19. The CDR3 here is CASSFRAQETQYF. In nucleotides, the CDR3 is TGTGCCAGCAGTTTCAGGGCCCAAGAGACCCAGTACTTC.